The 3 T cell receptor beta chains presented below share a single source sample, sequenced in a study of blood T cell repertoires in COVID-19. Some clones are missing from TCRdb's copy, which holds only in-frame ones; the method was immunoSEQ multiplex PCR. The data hold about 27,000 clones, with just over 85% observed a single time. Material for sequencing was peripheral blood. The receptors were gathered from a woman aged 45 to 65 with active COVID-19.

J is TRBJ2-1 and V is TRBV28; D might be TRBD1 (6 bases). Trimming pared 5 bases from V and 0 bases from J, leaving 14 bases between. Germline loops: CDR1 MDHEN, CDR2 SYDVKM. This CDR3 is built from 16 residues. As DNA, the CDR3 is TGTGCCAGCAGTCCCGTAAGGGGGAGCTCCTACAATGAGCAGTTCTTC. Residues: CASSPVRGSSYNEQFF.

The rearrangement links TRBV28 to TRBJ2-7; tentative D call: TRBD2 (5 bases). Germline CDR1 MDHEN, CDR2 SYDVKM. CDR3 length equals 16 residues. V lost 3 bases to trimming and J lost 7 bases, with 22 bases between them. This CDR3 is CASSFTWSGSGEEQYF. In DNA form, the CDR3 reads TGTGCCAGCAGTTTTACTTGGTCGGGCAGCGGAGAGGAGCAGTACTTC.

The chain is built from TRBV5-1 and TRBJ2-2, with TRBD2 matching 8 bases. V lost 4 bases and J lost 1; bases outside the gene matches: 3. The germline gives CDR1 SGHRS, CDR2 YFSETQ. The CDR3 length is 15 residues. CDR3 in amino acids: CASSPLAGNTGELFF. The CDR3 nucleotides are TGCGCCAGCAGCCCTCTAGCGGGGAACACCGGGGAGCTGTTTTTT. Combining the CDR3 with reference TRBV5-1 and TRBJ2-2 gives the whole variable domain KAGVTQTPRYLIKTRGQQVTLSCSPISGHRSVSWYQQTPGQGLQFLFEYFSETQRNKGNFPGRFSGRQFSNSRSEMNVSTLELGDSALYLCASSPLAGNTGELFFGEGSRLTVL.